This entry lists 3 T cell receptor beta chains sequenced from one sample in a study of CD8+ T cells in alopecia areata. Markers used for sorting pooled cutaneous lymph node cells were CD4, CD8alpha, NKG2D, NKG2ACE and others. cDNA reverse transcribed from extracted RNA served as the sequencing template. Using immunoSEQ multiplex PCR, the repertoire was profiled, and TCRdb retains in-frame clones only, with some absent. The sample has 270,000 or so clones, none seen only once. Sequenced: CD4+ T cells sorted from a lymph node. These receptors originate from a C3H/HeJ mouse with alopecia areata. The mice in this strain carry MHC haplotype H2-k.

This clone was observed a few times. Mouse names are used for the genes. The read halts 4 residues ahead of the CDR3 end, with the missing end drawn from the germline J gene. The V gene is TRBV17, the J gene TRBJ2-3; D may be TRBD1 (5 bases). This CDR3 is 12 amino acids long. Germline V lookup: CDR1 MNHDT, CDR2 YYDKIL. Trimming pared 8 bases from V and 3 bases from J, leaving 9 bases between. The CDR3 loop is CASAGKAETLYF. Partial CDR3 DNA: TGTGCTAGCGCAGGGAAGGCAGAA.

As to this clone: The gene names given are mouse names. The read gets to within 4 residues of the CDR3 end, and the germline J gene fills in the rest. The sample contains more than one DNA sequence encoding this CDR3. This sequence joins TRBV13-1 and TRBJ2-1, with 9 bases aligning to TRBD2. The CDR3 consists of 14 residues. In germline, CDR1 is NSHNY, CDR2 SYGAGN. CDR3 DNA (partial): TGTGCCAGCAGTGATTCTGGGGGGGTCGCT. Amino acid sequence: CASSDSGGVA. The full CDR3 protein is CASSDSGGVAEQFF.

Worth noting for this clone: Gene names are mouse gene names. CDR3: CTCSARTGSGTEVFF. Incomplete CDR3 DNA: TGCACCTGCAGTGCGCGGACAGGTTCGGGCACA. The V gene is TRBV1, the J gene TRBJ1-1, with 7 bases lining up with TRBD1. The read falls 4 residues short of the CDR3 end, and the missing part is taken from the germline J gene. Germline-derived CDR1 and CDR2 are NSQYPW and LRSPGD (reference sequence). Losses at the gene ends were 3 bases for V and 4 bases for J; bases not matched to a gene: 8. The CDR3 has 15 residues.